Shown below are 26 T cell receptor beta chains from a single sample sequenced in a study of regulatory T cells in long-lasting Graves disease. Time point: newly diagnosed GD, antithyroid drugs for less than 3 months. From PBMCs, RNA was extracted and then used to make the TCR library. Building of the TCR beta libraries involved iRepertoire HTBI primers and Arm-PCR of CDR3 regions. TCRdb independently ran MiXCR on the multiplex PCR reads; one entry per CDR3 protein. Among approximately 400,000 distinct CDR3 sequences listed, about 15% were seen once. This sample was also put to use in a study of T cells in Graves' hyperthyroidism and ophthalmopathy.

The sequences come from peripheral blood mononuclear cells (PBMCs), collected at new diagnosis, from a patient treated with antithyroid drugs. Receptor source: a middle-aged woman with Graves disease.

This clonotype was recorded many times. The gene calls are TRBV20-1 and TRBJ1-2, with 9 bases lining up with TRBD1. Trimming removed 5 bases from V and 2 bases from J; junction bases left unmatched: 6. Germline V gene lookup returns CDR1 DFQATT and CDR2 SNEGSKA (reference sequence). This CDR3 comprises 14 residues. The CDR3: CSAGRTGENYGYTF. The CDR3 nucleotides are TGCAGTGCTGGGCGGACAGGGGAGAACTATGGCTACACCTTC.

The table lists this clonotype with a few counts. A much larger clone differs by one base, so this may be a read error. Here the CDR3 reads CASGLVRSPEAFF. The CDR3, as DNA: TGTGCCAGCGGCTTAGTGAGAAGCCCTGAAGCTTTCTTT. The chain couples TRBV11-2 to TRBJ1-1; no firm D call. The CDR3 has 13 residues. The germline V gene encodes CDR1 SGHAT and CDR2 FQNNGV. The variable domain in full, completed from reference TRBV11-2 and TRBJ1-1, reads EAGVAQSPRYKIIEKRQSVAFWCNPISGHATLYWYQQILGQGPKLLIQFQNNGVVDDSQLPKDRFSAERLKGVDSTLKIQPAKLEDSAVYLCASGLVRSPEAFFGQGTRLTVV.

This clonotype has a count of ten or more. The gene calls are TRBV20-1 and TRBJ2-1; a weak D match, TRBD2 (6 bases). The V gene lost 3 bases and the J gene lost 4 bases, with 16 bases spanning the gap. There are 15 residues in the CDR3. Germline V CDR1 and CDR2: DFQATT, SNEGSKA (reference sequence). CDR3 nucleotide sequence: TGCAGTGCTAGGTTAATCTGGACTACTTACAATGAGCAGTTCTTC. Translated: CSARLIWTTYNEQFF.

The rearrangement uses TRBV7-6 and TRBJ2-7; D call uncertain. The CDR3 covers 15 residues. V lost 1 base, J lost 2 bases, and 12 bases lay in between. From germline, CDR1 is SGHVS and CDR2 FNYEAQ. CDR3 protein: CASSLEAGAPYEQYF. CDR3 nucleotide sequence: TGTGCCAGCAGCTTAGAGGCAGGAGCCCCCTACGAGCAGTACTTC.

This chain uses TRBV19 with TRBJ2-1; 11 nucleotides agree with TRBD2. There are 17 residues in the CDR3. Trimming at V came to 8 bases and at J to 0 bases, leaving 9 bases not matched to a gene. Germline V gene lookup returns CDR1 LNHDA and CDR2 SQIVND (reference sequence). CDR3 in DNA: TGTGCCAGTTCACAGCTGGGACTAGCGGACTCCTACAATGAGCAGTTCTTC. Protein: CASSQLGLADSYNEQFF.

The J gene is TRBJ2-2, the V gene TRBV19, with no clear D. V was cut by 3 bases and J by 15 bases, with 14 bases left in between. Germline V gene data show CDR1 as LNHDA and CDR2 as SQIVND (reference sequence). The CDR3 is 12 amino acids. CDR3 region: CASSMSRMTVFF. For the CDR3, the DNA is TGTGCCAGTAGTATGTCGCGGATGACGGTGTTTTTT. Filled out from reference TRBV19 and TRBJ2-2, the complete variable domain reads DGGITQSPKYLFRKEGQNVTLSCEQNLNHDAMYWYRQDPGQGLRLIYYSQIVNDFQKGDIAEGYSVSREKKESFPLTVTSAQKNPTAFYLCASSMSRMTVFFGEGSRLTVL.

This clonotype was seen many times. V and J are TRBV6-2 or TRBV6-3 and TRBJ2-7; D may be TRBD1 or TRBD2 (5 bases each). The germline CDR1 and CDR2 sequences are MNHEY and SVGEGT. V lost 5 bases and J 2 bases, leaving 16 bases between the germline ends. This CDR3 has 15 residues. The CDR3 reads CASSVVGASAYEQYF. CDR3 sequence (DNA): TGTGCCAGCAGTGTTGTCGGGGCCTCCGCCTACGAGCAGTACTTC.

Remarks on this clonotype: A much larger clone lies a single base off, so this may be a read error. The CDR3 carries no conserved terminal phenylalanine or tryptophan, so it likely arises from a read error. The chain couples TRBV12-3 or TRBV12-4 to TRBJ1-5, with D hard to call. The CDR3 spans 16 residues. Trimming took off 0 bases at V and 0 bases at J, with 9 bases between the two ends. Here the CDR3 DNA reads TGTGCCAGCAGTTTAGCGCTACCTCCTAGCAATCAGCCCCAGCATTTA. Amino acid sequence: CASSLALPPSNQPQHL.

This clonotype was counted many times. The rearrangement uses TRBV7-2 and TRBJ2-7, with TRBD1 identical over 9 bases. CDR3 length equals 13 residues. Trimming removed 4 bases from V and 12 bases from J; junction bases left unmatched: 10. Germline lookup yields CDR1 SGHTA and CDR2 FQGNSA. This CDR3 is CASSSGQGLLAYF. In DNA form, the CDR3 reads TGTGCCAGCAGCTCGGGACAGGGTCTCCTCGCGTACTTC.

In this sample, this clonotype turned up a few times. V usage is TRBV9 and J usage is TRBJ2-3; D is perhaps TRBD2 (6 bases). The CDR3 is 16 residues long. V was shortened by 0 bases and J by 2 bases, with 13 bases between the two germline ends. CDR1 is SGDLS and CDR2 is YYNGEE in the germline V gene. CDR3 sequence (DNA): TGTGCCAGCAGCGTAGCCTCTAGCGCACTCACAGATACGCAGTATTTT. Its translation is CASSVASSALTDTQYF.

This clonotype was recorded many times. The gene calls are TRBV7-8 and TRBJ2-1, with TRBD2 matching over 7 bases. The J segment lost 0 bases and the V segment lost 8 bases, leaving 16 bases of the junction unmatched. CDR1 and CDR2 from the germline V gene are SGHVS and FQNEAQ. The CDR3 totals 18 residues. DNA of the CDR3: TGTGCCAGCTCTCGGGGGGTCAGACCTACAAGCTCCTACAATGAGCAGTTCTTC. As protein: CASSRGVRPTSSYNEQFF. Full variable domain (missing parts from reference TRBV7-8 and TRBJ2-1): GAGVSQSPRYKVAKRGQDVALRCDPISGHVSLFWYQQALGQGPEFLTYFQNEAQLDKSGLPSDRFFAERPEGSVSTLKIQRTQQEDSAVYLCASSRGVRPTSSYNEQFFGPGTRLTVL.

This clonotype has a handful of counts. The rearrangement uses TRBV10-1 and TRBJ2-3; 7 nucleotides match TRBD2. Per the germline V gene, CDR1 is WNHNN and CDR2 is SYGVQD (reference sequence). There are 15 residues in the CDR3. V shed 4 bases and J 5 bases; nucleotides not matched to a gene: 9. The CDR3 DNA sequence: TGCGCCAGCAGTGCGTCTCTAGCGGTCGGAGATACGCAGTATTTT. It yields the protein CASSASLAVGDTQYF.

This clonotype has a count of ten or more. The chain joins TRBV7-3 to TRBJ1-1, with D possibly being TRBD1 (5 bases). The CDR3 length is 15 residues. V lost 5 bases and J 3 bases, leaving 16 bases between the germline ends. The germline gives CDR1 SGHTA, CDR2 FQGTGA. The CDR3 nucleotides read TGTGCCAGCAGCATCCAGGGATTGGGGGACACTGAAGCTTTCTTT. It yields the protein CASSIQGLGDTEAFF.

This clonotype was seen at least ten times. This sequence joins TRBV19 and TRBJ2-7; no reliable D call. The V and J ends lost 5 bases and 1 base respectively, with 9 bases between them. The CDR3 has 13 amino acids. CDR1 and CDR2 from the germline V gene are LNHDA and SQIVND (reference sequence). CDR3 bases: TGTGCCAGTAGTGCCGGACCGTCCTACGAGCAGTACTTC. It is translated as CASSAGPSYEQYF.

This clonotype has ten or more counts. The chain recombines TRBV4-1 with TRBJ1-4; D may be TRBD1 (6 bases). With 1 base removed from V and 12 bases from J, the gap between germline ends came to 15 bases. Germline assignment: CDR1 MGHRA and CDR2 YSYEKL. The CDR3 consists of 14 residues. The CDR3 reads CASSQAGGFGELFF. CDR3 coding DNA: TGCGCCAGCAGCCAAGCTGGGGGCTTTGGAGAACTGTTTTTT.

This clonotype was seen ten or more times. The chain couples TRBV28 to TRBJ2-1, with D perhaps TRBD1 (6 bases). V lost 4 bases and J 8 bases, leaving 15 bases between the germline ends. This CDR3 has 14 residues. The germline gives CDR1 MDHEN, CDR2 SYDVKM. The CDR3 sequence: CASSSRQGLDEQFF. CDR3 coding DNA: TGTGCCAGCAGTTCGAGGCAGGGGCTAGATGAGCAGTTCTTC.

The V call is TRBV28, the J call TRBJ1-5; 7 bases align to TRBD1. The CDR3 is made up of 16 amino acids. Losses at the gene ends were 4 bases for V and 1 base for J; bases not matched to a gene: 7. CDR1 is MDHEN, CDR2 SYDVKM, per germline. In nucleotides, the CDR3 is TGTGCCAGCAGTTCTCAGGGGGGCATCAGCAATCAGCCCCAGCATTTT. Translated: CASSSQGGISNQPQHF.

The sample holds many counts of this clonotype. The gene calls are TRBV19 and TRBJ2-7, with D possibly being TRBD1 (7 bases). Trimming shortened V by 0 bases and J by 2 bases, and 20 bases separated the two germline ends. Germline CDR1 LNHDA, CDR2 SQIVND (reference sequence). This CDR3 region has 18 residues. The CDR3: CASSIDGISAGGTYEQYF. Written as DNA, the CDR3 is TGTGCCAGTAGTATAGATGGGATCTCGGCAGGGGGGACCTACGAGCAGTACTTC.

This clonotype was observed at least ten times. The chain carries TRBV3-1 and TRBJ2-3, with D perhaps assigned TRBD1 or TRBD2 (5 bases each). Germline values: CDR1 LGHDT, CDR2 YNNKEL (reference sequence). Between the trimmed V and J ends, which lost 0 bases and 2 bases, there was a span of 9 bases. The CDR3 consists of 15 residues. CDR3 in DNA: TGTGCCAGCAGCCAAGATCGGGACCACACAGATACGCAGTATTTT. Translating it yields CASSQDRDHTDTQYF.

The chain recombines TRBV28 with TRBJ2-1, with 9 bases that match TRBD2. Germline V gene lookup returns CDR1 MDHEN and CDR2 SYDVKM. V dropped 3 bases and J dropped 6; count of bases not matched to a gene: 18. The CDR3 length is 19 residues. The CDR3 loop is CASSFPSSGIAGDPNEQFF. The CDR3 DNA is TGTGCCAGCAGTTTCCCATCTAGCGGGATCGCGGGAGACCCCAATGAGCAGTTCTTC.

About this clonotype: A far more abundant clone sits one base away, making this likely a read error. The chain uses TRBV12-3 or TRBV12-4 and TRBJ2-3, with TRBD1 as a possible D gene (6 bases). The DNA end is a closer match to TRBJ1-1, so the J assignment may be wrong. The CDR3 spans 14 residues. The CDR3 DNA follows: TGTGCCAGCAAGGGCATACAGGGAAACACTGGAGCTTTCTTT. This codes for CASKGIQGNTGAFF.

This clonotype was detected a few times. V gene TRBV5-5 combines with J gene TRBJ2-2; D ambiguous. There are 15 residues in the CDR3. CDR1 is SGHKS, CDR2 YYEKEE, per germline (reference sequence). The ends were cut back, 4 bases at V and 4 bases at J, with 14 bases in the middle. The CDR3 is CASSLASLGTGELFF. CDR3 DNA sequence: TGTGCCAGCAGCCTCGCCAGTCTCGGCACCGGGGAGCTGTTTTTT.

The sample holds many counts of this clonotype. The chain links TRBV25-1 to TRBJ2-6, with D possibly called TRBD1 or TRBD2 (5 bases each). Trimming left V 4 bases short and J 0 bases short, with 19 bases between. Germline CDR1 MGHDK, CDR2 SYGVNS. This CDR3 has 19 residues. The CDR3 nucleotides are TGTGCCAGCAGTGGATACGGGACCGACCCTGCCTCTGGGGCCAACGTCCTGACTTTC. Translation: CASSGYGTDPASGANVLTF. Combining the CDR3 with reference TRBV25-1 and TRBJ2-6 gives the whole variable domain EADIYQTPRYLVIGTGKKITLECSQTMGHDKMYWYQQDPGMELHLIHYSYGVNSTEKGDLSSESTVSRIRTEHFPLTLESARPSHTSQYLCASSGYGTDPASGANVLTFGAGSRLTVL.

This clonotype was seen many times. The chain uses TRBV28 and TRBJ2-3; 14 nucleotides align to TRBD2. The CDR3 extends over 20 amino acids. Trimming took 4 bases from V and 6 from J; bases not matched to a gene: 18. Looked up from germline, CDR1 is MDHEN and CDR2 is SYDVKM. The CDR3 nucleotides read TGTGCCAGCAGTTCTTCCTTGGGACTAGCGGGAGTCCGGTTTTTGGATACGCAGTATTTT. It translates to CASSSSLGLAGVRFLDTQYF.

Many counts were recorded for this clonotype. This chain links TRBV28 with TRBJ2-3; 8 nucleotides line up with TRBD1. V was pared by 2 bases and J by 4 bases, with 5 bases of the junction left unmatched. The CDR3 spans 15 residues. Germline V gives CDR1 MDHEN, CDR2 SYDVKM. DNA for the CDR3: TGTGCCAGCAGTTTAGGGCAGGGGGCACCAGATACGCAGTATTTT. Protein sequence: CASSLGQGAPDTQYF.

This clonotype has a count of ten or more. The chain couples TRBV5-4 to TRBJ2-7; possibly TRBD2 for D (6 bases). CDR3 length equals 13 residues. Germline V gene data show CDR1 as SGHNT and CDR2 as YYREEE (reference sequence). Trimming took 2 bases from V and 2 from J, leaving 8 bases between them. The CDR3 sequence: CASSFWGAYEQYF. The CDR3 DNA is TGTGCCAGCAGCTTCTGGGGGGCCTACGAGCAGTACTTC.